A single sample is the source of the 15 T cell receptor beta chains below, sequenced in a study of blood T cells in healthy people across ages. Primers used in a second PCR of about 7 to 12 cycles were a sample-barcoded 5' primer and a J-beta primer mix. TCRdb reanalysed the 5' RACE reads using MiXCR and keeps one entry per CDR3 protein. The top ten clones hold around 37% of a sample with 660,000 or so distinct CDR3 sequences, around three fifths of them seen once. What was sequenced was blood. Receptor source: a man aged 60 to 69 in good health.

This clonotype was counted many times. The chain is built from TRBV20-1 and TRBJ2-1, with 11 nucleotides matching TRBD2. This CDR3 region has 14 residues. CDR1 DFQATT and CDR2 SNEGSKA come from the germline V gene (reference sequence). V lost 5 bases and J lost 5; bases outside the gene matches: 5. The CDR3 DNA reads TGCAGTGCTGATAGCGGGGGGGTGAACAATGAGCAGTTCTTC. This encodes CSADSGGVNNEQFF.

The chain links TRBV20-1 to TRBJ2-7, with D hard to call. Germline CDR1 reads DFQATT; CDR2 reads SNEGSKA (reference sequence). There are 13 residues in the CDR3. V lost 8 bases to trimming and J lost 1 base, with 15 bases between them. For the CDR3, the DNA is TGCAGTTATCAACGACCAGCTTCCTACGAGCAGTACTTC. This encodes CSYQRPASYEQYF.

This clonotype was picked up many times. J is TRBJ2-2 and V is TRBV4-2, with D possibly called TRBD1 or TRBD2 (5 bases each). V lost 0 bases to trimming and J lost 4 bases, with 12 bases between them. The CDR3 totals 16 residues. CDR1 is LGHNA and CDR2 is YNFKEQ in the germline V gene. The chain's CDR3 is CASSQDLWGFTGELFF. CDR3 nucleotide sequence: TGTGCCAGCAGCCAAGATCTTTGGGGGTTCACCGGGGAGCTGTTTTTT.

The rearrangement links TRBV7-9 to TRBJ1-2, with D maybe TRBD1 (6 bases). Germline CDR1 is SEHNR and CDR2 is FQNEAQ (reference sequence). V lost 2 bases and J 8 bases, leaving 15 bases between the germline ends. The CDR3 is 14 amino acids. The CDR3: CASSLISGAQGYTF. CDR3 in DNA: TGTGCCAGCAGCTTAATTTCAGGGGCGCAGGGCTACACCTTC.

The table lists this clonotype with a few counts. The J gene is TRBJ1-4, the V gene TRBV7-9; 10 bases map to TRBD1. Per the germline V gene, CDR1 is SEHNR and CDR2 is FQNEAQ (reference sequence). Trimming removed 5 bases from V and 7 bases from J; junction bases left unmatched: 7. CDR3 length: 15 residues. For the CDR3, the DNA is TGTGCCAGCAGCGGCCGGGACAGGGGATCTGAAAAACTGTTTTTT. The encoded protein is CASSGRDRGSEKLFF.

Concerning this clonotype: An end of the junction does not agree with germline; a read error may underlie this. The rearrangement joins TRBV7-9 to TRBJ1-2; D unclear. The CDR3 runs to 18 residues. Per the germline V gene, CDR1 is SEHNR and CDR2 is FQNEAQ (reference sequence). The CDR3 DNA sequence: TGTGCCCGCAGCTTTAGGAGGGTGGCATCACCAAGCAACTATGGCTACACCTTC. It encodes CARSFRRVASPSNYGYTF.

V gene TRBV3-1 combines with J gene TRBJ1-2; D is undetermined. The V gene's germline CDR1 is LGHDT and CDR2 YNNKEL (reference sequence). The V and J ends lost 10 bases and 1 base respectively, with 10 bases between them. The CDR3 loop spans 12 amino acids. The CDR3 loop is CATKTVNYGYTF. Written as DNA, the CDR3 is TGTGCCACCAAGACGGTTAACTATGGCTACACCTTC.

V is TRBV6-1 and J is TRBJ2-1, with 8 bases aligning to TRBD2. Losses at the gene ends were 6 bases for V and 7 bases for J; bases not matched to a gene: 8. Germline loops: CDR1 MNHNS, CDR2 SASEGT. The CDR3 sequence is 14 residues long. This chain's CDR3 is CASRRPGLGNEQFF. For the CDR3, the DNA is TGTGCCAGCAGACGACCGGGACTAGGGAATGAGCAGTTCTTC.

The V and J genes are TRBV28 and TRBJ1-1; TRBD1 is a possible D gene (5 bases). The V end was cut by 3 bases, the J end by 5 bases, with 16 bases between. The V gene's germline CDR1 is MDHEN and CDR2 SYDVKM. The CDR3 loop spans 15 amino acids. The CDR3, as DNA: TGTGCCAGCAGTTTCGCCCAGGGAAGGGAGACTGAAGCTTTCTTT. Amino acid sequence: CASSFAQGRETEAFF. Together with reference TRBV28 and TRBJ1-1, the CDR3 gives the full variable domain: DVKVTQSSRYLVKRTGEKVFLECVQDMDHENMFWYRQDPGLGLRLIYFSYDVKMKEKGDIPEGYSVSREKKERFSLILESASTNQTSMYLCASSFAQGRETEAFFGQGTRLTVV.

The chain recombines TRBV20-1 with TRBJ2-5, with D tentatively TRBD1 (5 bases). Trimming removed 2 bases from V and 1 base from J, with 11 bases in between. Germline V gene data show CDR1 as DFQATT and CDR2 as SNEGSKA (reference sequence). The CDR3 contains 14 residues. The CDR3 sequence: CSARRWGSQETQYF. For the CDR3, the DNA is TGCAGTGCTAGAAGGTGGGGCAGCCAAGAGACCCAGTACTTC.

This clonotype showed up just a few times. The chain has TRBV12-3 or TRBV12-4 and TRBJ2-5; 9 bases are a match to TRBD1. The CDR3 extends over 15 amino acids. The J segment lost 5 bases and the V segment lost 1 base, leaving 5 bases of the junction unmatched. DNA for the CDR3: TGTGCCAGCAGTTTAGGCGGGACAGGGTCCGAGACCCAGTACTTC. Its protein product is CASSLGGTGSETQYF.

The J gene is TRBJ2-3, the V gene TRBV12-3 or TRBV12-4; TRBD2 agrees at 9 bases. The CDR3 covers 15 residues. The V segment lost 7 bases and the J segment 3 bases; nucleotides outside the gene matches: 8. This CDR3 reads CASKLAGGRTDTQYF. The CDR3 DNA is TGTGCCAGCAAATTGGCGGGGGGGAGGACAGATACGCAGTATTTT.

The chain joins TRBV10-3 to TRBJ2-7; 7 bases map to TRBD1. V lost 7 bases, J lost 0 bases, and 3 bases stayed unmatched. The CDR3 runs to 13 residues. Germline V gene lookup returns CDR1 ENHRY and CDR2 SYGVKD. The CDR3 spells CAITWDSSYEQYF. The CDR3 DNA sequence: TGTGCCATCACTTGGGACAGCTCCTACGAGCAGTACTTC.

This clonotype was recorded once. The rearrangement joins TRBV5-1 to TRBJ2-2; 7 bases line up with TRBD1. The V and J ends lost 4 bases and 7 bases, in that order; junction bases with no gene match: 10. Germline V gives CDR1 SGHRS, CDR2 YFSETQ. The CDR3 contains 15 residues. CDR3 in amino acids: CASSPLQGWNGELFF. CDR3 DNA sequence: TGCGCCAGCAGCCCACTACAGGGGTGGAACGGGGAGCTGTTTTTT. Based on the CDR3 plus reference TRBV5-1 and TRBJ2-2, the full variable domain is KAGVTQTPRYLIKTRGQQVTLSCSPISGHRSVSWYQQTPGQGLQFLFEYFSETQRNKGNFPGRFSGRQFSNSRSEMNVSTLELGDSALYLCASSPLQGWNGELFFGEGSRLTVL.

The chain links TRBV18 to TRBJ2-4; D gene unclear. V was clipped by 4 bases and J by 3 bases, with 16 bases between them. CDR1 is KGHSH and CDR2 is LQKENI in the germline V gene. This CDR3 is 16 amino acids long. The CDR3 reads CASSLWNAVDKNIQYF. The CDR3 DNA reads TGTGCCAGCTCACTATGGAATGCGGTGGACAAAAACATTCAGTACTTC.